Sequencing of this T cell receptor (beta chain) was carried out in a study of T-cell reconstitution after alpha-beta-depleted transplantation in children. CDR1 is SGHDT and CDR2 is YYEEEE in the germline V gene. The CDR3 spans 15 residues. Trimming left V 2 bases short and J 0 bases short, with 11 bases between. This clonotype was detected a few times. TCRbeta library preparation incorporated unique molecular identifiers. Using its own MiXCR run on the PCR reads, TCRdb lists one record per CDR3 protein. Seen here are roughly 500,000 distinct CDR3 sequences, around 13% observed once, and the top ten hold more than 5.5%.

The origin of this receptor is a human donor who donated a stem cell graft to a child with combined immunodeficiency. Sequenced here: PBMCs from the stem cell graft donor, sampled from the stem cell graft. The chain employs TRBV5-6 and TRBJ1-1; D remains ambiguous. The CDR3, as DNA: TGTGCCAGCAGCTTAGTTCCCGACATGAACACTGAAGCTTTCTTT. As protein: CASSLVPDMNTEAFF. Based on the CDR3 plus reference TRBV5-6 and TRBJ1-1, the full variable domain is DAGVTQSPTHLIKTRGQQVTLRCSPKSGHDTVSWYQQALGQGPQFIFQYYEEEERQRGNFPDRFSGHQFPNYSSELNVNALLLGDSALYLCASSLVPDMNTEAFFGQGTRLTVV.